The present entry profiles one TCR beta chain with its context. PCR used 60 Vbeta primers and 13 Jbeta primers. TCRdb keeps only in-frame clones here, not all; method: immunoSEQ multiplex PCR. The sample holds 140,000 or so clones, approximately 86% seen once. This record belongs to a study of cytomegalovirus exposure and HLA in healthy donors. V lost 0 bases, J lost 7 bases, and 10 bases stayed unmatched. CDR3 length: 18 amino acids. Germline lookup yields CDR1 SNHLY and CDR2 FYNNEI. Input material: PBMCs. The V call is TRBV2, the J call TRBJ2-1; 12 bases are a match to TRBD2. The sequence was obtained from a woman aged 35 to 49 in good health and CMV-seronegative. CDR3 loop: CASSEALVGLAGGNEQFF. DNA for the CDR3: TGTGCCAGCAGTGAAGCGTTAGTGGGCCTAGCGGGAGGGAATGAGCAGTTCTTC. The entire variable domain, with the rest obtained from reference TRBV2 and TRBJ2-1, is as follows: EPEVTQTPSHQVTQMGQEVILRCVPISNHLYFYWYRQILGQKVEFLVSFYNNEISEKSEIFDDQFSVERPDGSNFTLKIRSTKLEDSAMYFCASSEALVGLAGGNEQFFGPGTRLTVL.